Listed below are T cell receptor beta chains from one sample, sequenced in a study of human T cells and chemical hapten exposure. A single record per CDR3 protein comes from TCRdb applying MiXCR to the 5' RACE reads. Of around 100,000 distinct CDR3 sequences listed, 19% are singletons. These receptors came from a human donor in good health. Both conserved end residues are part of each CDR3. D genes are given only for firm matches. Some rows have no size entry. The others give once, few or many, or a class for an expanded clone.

cdr3_aa: CASSVGTREEETQYF; cdr3_nt: TGTGCCAGCAGCGTGGGCACCAGGGAGGAAGAGACCCAGTACTTC; clone_size: few; d_call: .; j_call: TRBJ2-5; v_call: TRBV9
cdr3_aa: CSASEGQGGSYEQYF; cdr3_nt: TGCAGTGCTAGCGAGGGACAGGGGGGTTCCTACGAGCAGTACTTC; clone_size: .; d_call: TRBD1; j_call: TRBJ2-7; v_call: TRBV20-1
cdr3_aa: CASSFSGTTGDTQYF; cdr3_nt: TGTGCCAGCAGCTTTAGCGGTACCACCGGAGATACGCAGTATTTT; clone_size: once; d_call: .; j_call: TRBJ2-3; v_call: TRBV7-2
cdr3_aa: CASSESGTGGGYTF; cdr3_nt: TGTGCCAGCAGTGAATCCGGGACAGGGGGTGGCTACACCTTC; clone_size: .; d_call: TRBD1; j_call: TRBJ1-2; v_call: TRBV25-1
cdr3_aa: CSTLRRVTTSYGYTF; cdr3_nt: TGCAGTACTCTTCGGCGCGTAACGACTTCCTATGGCTACACCTTC; clone_size: many; d_call: .; j_call: TRBJ1-2; v_call: TRBV20-1
cdr3_aa: CASTARQGTSTEAFF; cdr3_nt: TGTGCCAGCACCGCCAGACAGGGGACGAGCACTGAAGCTTTCTTT; clone_size: few; d_call: TRBD1; j_call: TRBJ1-1; v_call: TRBV28
cdr3_aa: CASSPPGPNSGNTIYF; cdr3_nt: TGTGCCAGCAGCCCTCCGGGACCGAACTCTGGAAACACCATATATTTT; clone_size: few; d_call: .; j_call: TRBJ1-3; v_call: TRBV11-2
cdr3_aa: CASSPNQETQYF; cdr3_nt: TGTGCCAGCTCACCAAACCAAGAGACCCAGTACTTC; clone_size: .; d_call: .; j_call: TRBJ2-5; v_call: TRBV18
cdr3_aa: CSVRQGGSPGNTIYF; cdr3_nt: TGCAGCGTTCGACAGGGGGGAAGTCCTGGAAACACCATATATTTT; clone_size: .; d_call: TRBD1; j_call: TRBJ1-3; v_call: TRBV29-1
cdr3_aa: CSALGTGVEQYF; cdr3_nt: TGCAGCGCCCTGGGGACAGGGGTCGAGCAGTACTTC; clone_size: .; d_call: TRBD1; j_call: TRBJ2-7; v_call: TRBV29-1
cdr3_aa: CASSYTGSGLEAFF; cdr3_nt: TGTGCCAGCAGTTACACCGGGTCCGGTCTTGAAGCTTTCTTT; clone_size: .; d_call: .; j_call: TRBJ1-1; v_call: TRBV6-2/TRBV6-3
cdr3_aa: CASSLTGTSGSTDTQYF; cdr3_nt: TGTGCCAGCAGTTTAACCGGGACTAGCGGAAGCACAGATACGCAGTATTTT; clone_size: .; d_call: TRBD2; j_call: TRBJ2-3; v_call: TRBV27
cdr3_aa: CSAREGNSPLHF; cdr3_nt: TGCAGTGCTAGAGAGGGGAATTCACCCCTCCACTTT; clone_size: .; d_call: .; j_call: TRBJ1-6; v_call: TRBV20-1
cdr3_aa: CATTSGRNYEQFF; cdr3_nt: TGTGCCACCACTAGCGGGAGGAACTATGAGCAGTTCTTC; clone_size: many; d_call: TRBD2; j_call: TRBJ2-1; v_call: TRBV2
cdr3_aa: CSAFLSDPGQPQHF; cdr3_nt: TGCAGTGCCTTTCTCTCGGACCCAGGTCAGCCCCAGCATTTT; clone_size: few; d_call: .; j_call: TRBJ1-5; v_call: TRBV20-1
cdr3_aa: CASRGPYDGGPSGANVLTF; cdr3_nt: TGTGCCAGCAGGGGACCTTACGATGGGGGGCCCTCTGGGGCCAACGTCCTGACTTTC; clone_size: few; d_call: .; j_call: TRBJ2-6; v_call: TRBV7-9
cdr3_aa: CSARPTVYEQYF; cdr3_nt: TGCAGTGCTAGACCAACCGTCTACGAGCAGTACTTC; clone_size: few; d_call: .; j_call: TRBJ2-7; v_call: TRBV20-1
cdr3_aa: CSVDTGNEQYF; cdr3_nt: TGCAGCGTCGATACAGGAAACGAGCAGTACTTC; clone_size: .; d_call: .; j_call: TRBJ2-7; v_call: TRBV29-1
cdr3_aa: CAISGDRTYEQYF; cdr3_nt: TGTGCCATCAGTGGTGACAGAACCTACGAGCAGTACTTC; clone_size: .; d_call: .; j_call: TRBJ2-7; v_call: TRBV10-3
cdr3_aa: CASSVSSSGVQETQYF; cdr3_nt: TGTGCCAGCAGCGTATCGTCTAGCGGGGTACAAGAGACCCAGTACTTC; clone_size: .; d_call: TRBD2; j_call: TRBJ2-5; v_call: TRBV9
cdr3_aa: CASSTGVAQYF; cdr3_nt: TGTGCCAGCAGCACCGGGGTAGCCCAGTACTTC; clone_size: few; d_call: .; j_call: TRBJ2-5; v_call: TRBV7-9
cdr3_aa: CASSHPGGDEQYF; cdr3_nt: TGTGCCAGCAGCCATCCAGGGGGGGACGAGCAGTACTTC; clone_size: .; d_call: .; j_call: TRBJ2-7; v_call: TRBV3-1
cdr3_aa: CASSGRDRSVEQYF; cdr3_nt: TGTGCCAGCAGTGGACGGGACAGGTCGGTCGAGCAGTACTTC; clone_size: few; d_call: TRBD1; j_call: TRBJ2-7; v_call: TRBV6-5
cdr3_aa: CASSLSPGSYNEQFF; cdr3_nt: TGTGCCAGCAGCCTTTCCCCCGGCTCCTACAATGAGCAGTTCTTC; clone_size: .; d_call: .; j_call: TRBJ2-1; v_call: TRBV7-9
cdr3_aa: CASSLEGHNTGELFF; cdr3_nt: TGCGCCAGCAGCTTGGAGGGACACAACACCGGGGAGCTGTTTTTT; clone_size: .; d_call: .; j_call: TRBJ2-2; v_call: TRBV5-1
cdr3_aa: CASSHGGNSYNEQFF; cdr3_nt: TGTGCCAGCAGTCATGGGGGGAACTCCTACAATGAGCAGTTCTTC; clone_size: few; d_call: .; j_call: TRBJ2-1; v_call: TRBV9
cdr3_aa: CASSLELRKDTQYF; cdr3_nt: TGTGCCAGCAGTCTTGAACTCCGAAAGGATACGCAGTATTTT; clone_size: .; d_call: .; j_call: TRBJ2-3; v_call: TRBV5-5
cdr3_aa: CASSKGNRSNQPQHF; cdr3_nt: TGTGCCAGCAGTAAGGGAAATAGAAGCAATCAGCCCCAGCATTTT; clone_size: .; d_call: .; j_call: TRBJ1-5; v_call: TRBV6-5
cdr3_aa: CASSPSYGKSEAFF; cdr3_nt: TGTGCCAGCAGCCCCTCTTACGGCAAGTCTGAAGCTTTCTTT; clone_size: .; d_call: .; j_call: TRBJ1-1; v_call: TRBV3-1
cdr3_aa: CASLGSNNEQFF; cdr3_nt: TGTGCCAGCTTGGGGAGCAACAATGAGCAGTTCTTC; clone_size: .; d_call: .; j_call: TRBJ2-1; v_call: TRBV7-9
cdr3_aa: CATSVVGTSGSGEQFF; cdr3_nt: TGTGCCACCAGTGTGGTCGGGACTAGCGGGAGCGGCGAGCAGTTCTTC; clone_size: few; d_call: TRBD2; j_call: TRBJ2-1; v_call: TRBV24-1
cdr3_aa: CASATSKPGLANTGELFF; cdr3_nt: TGTGCCAGCGCCACGTCAAAACCGGGACTAGCGAACACCGGGGAGCTGTTTTTT; clone_size: few; d_call: TRBD2; j_call: TRBJ2-2; v_call: TRBV3-1
cdr3_aa: CASLGSGRENIQYF; cdr3_nt: TGTGCCAGCCTGGGGAGCGGGAGGGAAAACATTCAGTACTTC; clone_size: .; d_call: TRBD2; j_call: TRBJ2-4; v_call: TRBV6-2/TRBV6-3